A selection of T cell receptor beta chains follows, all from one sample in a study of OX40 agonist ivuxolimab in advanced cancers. The data were produced by immunoSEQ multiplex PCR, yet TCRdb's version contains in-frame clones alone and is incomplete. Seen here are 15,000 to 20,000 clones, 80% to 95% observed once, and the top ten hold around 48%. The source material was CD4+ or CD8+ T cells sorted from blood, sampled in a trial of the OX40 agonist ivuxolimab. These receptors were taken from an adult with an advanced solid tumor such as melanoma, head and neck, liver or kidney cancer. The CDR3 runs from the conserved cysteine through the conserved F or W. Each record gives: V gene, clone size, J gene, D gene, CDR3 DNA, CDR3 protein. The D gene is left open where the match is weak. The listing skips clone size in some rows; elsewhere it reads once, few, many or a size class.

TRBV28	.	TRBJ2-5	.	TGTGCCAGCAGTCCCCCTGGGGGGTCGCAAGAGACCCAGTACTTC	CASSPPGGSQETQYF
TRBV4-3	.	TRBJ1-2	TRBD1	TGCGCCAGCAGCCCGACAGGGGGATACTATGGCTACACCTTC	CASSPTGGYYGYTF
TRBV27	.	TRBJ2-7	.	TGTGCCAGCAGCCACACCGGCGGCTCCTACGAGCAGTACTTC	CASSHTGGSYEQYF
TRBV27	.	TRBJ2-1	TRBD2	TGTGCCTCCCACTGGACTAGCGGGAGCTACAATGAGCAGTTCTTC	CASHWTSGSYNEQFF
TRBV6-5	.	TRBJ2-1	.	TGTGCCAGAACAAAATCGGTGGAGCTTGGGCAGTTCTTC	CARTKSVELGQFF
TRBV9	.	TRBJ2-1	TRBD2	TGTGCCAGCAGCTCAGCGGGAACTTCCTACAATGAGCAGTTCTTC	CASSSAGTSYNEQFF
TRBV7-9	few	TRBJ1-2	.	TGTGCCACCACCTCTCCACCTAACTATGGCTACACCTTC	CATTSPPNYGYTF
TRBV5-5	.	TRBJ2-7	TRBD1	TGTGCCAGCAGCTTTGGAGACAGGGACTACGAGCAGTACTTC	CASSFGDRDYEQYF
TRBV5-8	.	TRBJ2-5	TRBD1	TGTGCCAGCAGCTTGCGACAGGGGAGAGAGACCCAGTACTTC	CASSLRQGRETQYF
TRBV7-9	.	TRBJ2-3	TRBD2	TGTGCCAGCAGCCCCCCAACTAGCGGGAGTCTCACAGATACGCAGTATTTT	CASSPPTSGSLTDTQYF
TRBV29-1	.	TRBJ2-7	.	TGCAGCGTTCCTACCTCCGGATACGAGCAGTACTTC	CSVPTSGYEQYF
TRBV2	.	TRBJ2-1	TRBD1	TGTGCCAGCAGACCCCCGGGACAGGAGACGAGCTCCTACAATGAGCAGTTCTTC	CASRPPGQETSSYNEQFF
TRBV29-1	.	TRBJ2-7	.	TGCAGCGTTGACGCCATTGCGGGGCAGTACTTC	CSVDAIAGQYF
TRBV11-3	.	TRBJ2-2	.	TGTGCCAGCAGCTTAGAAGGGACTTTCCTCGGCGGGGAGCTGTTTTTT	CASSLEGTFLGGELFF
TRBV15	.	TRBJ1-1	TRBD1	TGTGCCACCAGACGGACAGGGGTGAACACTGAAGCTTTCTTT	CATRRTGVNTEAFF
TRBV30	.	TRBJ2-7	.	TGTGCCTGGATATTAGGGGGCGAGCAGTACTTC	CAWILGGEQYF
TRBV7-9	.	TRBJ2-3	.	TGTGCCAGCAGCTTCTTGGGGAGCCCAGATACGCAGTATTTT	CASSFLGSPDTQYF
TRBV27	.	TRBJ1-4	.	TGTGCAGCAGTTTACCGACAAGGGAATACTCTTGTTAATGAAAAACTGTTTTTT	CAAVYRQGNTLVNEKLFF
TRBV14	.	TRBJ2-7	.	TGTGCCAGCCAAGGGAATTCCTACGAGCAGTACTTC	CASQGNSYEQYF
TRBV29-1	once	TRBJ1-1	.	TGCAGCGTTGAAGGGGGAGAGAACACTGAAGCTTTCTTT	CSVEGGENTEAFF
TRBV19	.	TRBJ1-1	.	TGTGCCAGTAGTCCGACAGTGAACACTGAAGCTTTCTTT	CASSPTVNTEAFF
TRBV2	once	TRBJ2-1	.	TGTGCCAGCAGTGGCCCGGGGGCCCTTACTTACAATGAGCAGTTCTTC	CASSGPGALTYNEQFF
TRBV19	.	TRBJ2-7	TRBD2	TGTGCCAGTAGTATAGTGGGGACTAGCGGGAGCTACGAGCAGTACTTC	CASSIVGTSGSYEQYF
TRBV10-3	.	TRBJ1-2	.	TGTGCCATCATGGGGTACTATGGCTACACCTTC	CAIMGYYGYTF
TRBV4-2	.	TRBJ1-5	.	TGTGCCAGCAGCCAAGCTTCAGGGAGCAATCAGCCCCAGCATTTT	CASSQASGSNQPQHF
TRBV5-8	.	TRBJ1-1	.	TGTGCCAGCAGCTTGAGTGAAGCTTTCTTT	CASSLSEAFF
TRBV9	.	TRBJ2-1	.	TGTGCCAGCAGCGGAGGGTGGGCTAGTACCAATGAGCAGTTCTTC	CASSGGWASTNEQFF
TRBV20-1	.	TRBJ1-2	.	TGCAGTGCGACGGGGAACTATGGCTACACCTTC	CSATGNYGYTF
TRBV10-3	.	TRBJ2-7	.	TGTGCCATCAGTGACAGCTCCTACGAGCAGTACTTC	CAISDSSYEQYF
TRBV6-5	.	TRBJ2-5	.	TGTGCCAGCAGTTATACGGAGACCCAGTACTTC	CASSYTETQYF
TRBV29-1	.	TRBJ2-7	.	TGCAGCGCCTGGACCGTCACCTACGAGCAGTACTTC	CSAWTVTYEQYF
TRBV7-3	.	TRBJ2-5	.	TGTGCCAGCAGCTTAACTAGCCACGAGCAAGAGACCCAGTACTTC	CASSLTSHEQETQYF
TRBV5-1	.	TRBJ2-2	TRBD2	TGCGCCAGCAGCTTCGGACTAGCGGGAGAGGTAACCGGGGAGCTGTTTTTT	CASSFGLAGEVTGELFF
TRBV7-9	.	TRBJ2-1	TRBD2	TGTGCCAGCAGTCTACTAGCGGCAGAACACAATGAGCAGTTCTTC	CASSLLAAEHNEQFF
TRBV5-4	.	TRBJ2-7	TRBD1	TGTGCCAGCAGCTCCACCGGACAGGGTTACGAGCAGTACTTC	CASSSTGQGYEQYF
TRBV7-9	.	TRBJ2-2	.	TGTGCCAGCAGCTTATATTCCGCCGACACCGGGGAGCTGTTTTTT	CASSLYSADTGELFF
TRBV27	.	TRBJ2-1	TRBD2	TGTGCCAGCAGTTCGGGGGGTGAGCAGTTCTTC	CASSSGGEQFF
TRBV11-3	once	TRBJ2-1	.	TGTGCCAGCAGCTTAGCAGGTATTACCTACAATGAGCAGTTCTTC	CASSLAGITYNEQFF
TRBV19	.	TRBJ2-1	.	TGTGCCAGTAGACCCTCTGGATTCAATGAGCAGTTCTTC	CASRPSGFNEQFF
TRBV11-3	.	TRBJ2-2	TRBD2	TGTGCCAGCAGCTTGTCCCTAGCGGGAGGTTCCGGGGAGCTGTTTTTT	CASSLSLAGGSGELFF
TRBV28	.	TRBJ2-7	TRBD2	TGTGCCAGCAGTTCACCTCTAGCGGGCTACGAGCAGTACTTC	CASSSPLAGYEQYF
TRBV7-9	.	TRBJ2-5	TRBD2	TGTGCCAGCAGCCCGTCGGAGGGGCGGGAGCTGGAGACCCAGTACTTC	CASSPSEGRELETQYF
TRBV9	.	TRBJ2-7	TRBD2	TGTGCCAGCTCGGCTATAAAGGGACTAGTCGATCGCGAGCAGTACTTC	CASSAIKGLVDREQYF
TRBV25-1	.	TRBJ1-1	.	TGTGCCAGCAGGACCGGTGGGTACACTGAAGCTTTCTTT	CASRTGGYTEAFF
TRBV9	.	TRBJ2-7	.	TGTGCCAGCACCCCAGACTCCAGCCCCTACGAGCAGTACTTC	CASTPDSSPYEQYF
TRBV27	.	TRBJ2-7	.	TGTGCCAGCAGTCTTAGCGGACCCTACGAGCAGTACTTC	CASSLSGPYEQYF
TRBV2	.	TRBJ1-3	.	TGTGCGAAACGGGTTAAGCCTGGAAACACCATATATTTT	CAKRVKPGNTIYF
TRBV7-9	.	TRBJ2-7	.	TGTGCCAGCAGCTTTCAAAGCTCCTACGAGCAGTACTTC	CASSFQSSYEQYF
TRBV7-6	once	TRBJ2-1	TRBD2	TGTGCCAGCAGCAGCCAGCTGACGGAAGAATTAGCGGGAGAGCAGTTCTTC	CASSSQLTEELAGEQFF
TRBV4-3	.	TRBJ1-2	TRBD1	TGCGCCAGCAGCCAAGGACGGGGACAGGGGCTCTATGGCTACACCTTC	CASSQGRGQGLYGYTF
TRBV9	.	TRBJ2-2	TRBD1	TGTGCCAGCACCCTTGTCGGGACAGCGAGGGCGGCGGCCGGGGAGCTGTTTTTT	CASTLVGTARAAAGELFF
TRBV9	.	TRBJ2-2	TRBD2	TGTGCCAGCAGCCTGCCGGGACTAGCGGGCACCGGGGAGCTGTTTTTT	CASSLPGLAGTGELFF
TRBV19	.	TRBJ2-7	.	TGTGCCAGTAGTATTTCGGCAGGAACTACCTACGAGCAGTACTTC	CASSISAGTTYEQYF
TRBV20-1	.	TRBJ1-1	.	TGCAGTGCTAGGGAGGGGACTGAAGCTTTCTTT	CSAREGTEAFF